The 8 T cell receptor beta chains listed next were all sequenced from one sample in a study of T cell changes during pregnancy in multiple sclerosis. The data were produced by immunoSEQ multiplex PCR, yet TCRdb's version contains in-frame clones alone and is incomplete. The repertoire holds approximately 50,000 clones, 80% to 95% seen once, with 0.39% in the top ten. The sequencing here drew on CD4+ T cells from peripheral blood mononuclear cells, taken after pregnancy. These receptors were taken from a female donor with multiple sclerosis, enrolled in a pregnancy study.

The chain joins TRBV5-5 to TRBJ2-3; the match to TRBD2 covers 8 bases. This CDR3 is 15 amino acids long. Germline CDR1 is SGHKS and CDR2 is YYEKEE (reference sequence). J gave up 6 bases and V 4 bases, and 10 bases lay outside the gene matches. The CDR3 nucleotides read TGTGCCAGCAGCCCTATAGCGGGGCATCTGGATACGCAGTATTTT. Encoded protein: CASSPIAGHLDTQYF.

The chain couples TRBV5-1 to TRBJ2-7, with 13 positions matching TRBD2. This CDR3 has 16 residues. Trimming removed 4 bases from V and 2 bases from J; junction bases left unmatched: 6. Germline V gene sequence: CDR1 SGHRS, CDR2 YFSETQ. This chain's CDR3 is CASSPRTSGGAYEQYF. The CDR3 DNA follows: TGCGCCAGCAGCCCGAGGACTAGCGGGGGAGCCTACGAGCAGTACTTC. Full variable domain (missing parts from reference TRBV5-1 and TRBJ2-7): KAGVTQTPRYLIKTRGQQVTLSCSPISGHRSVSWYQQTPGQGLQFLFEYFSETQRNKGNFPGRFSGRQFSNSRSEMNVSTLELGDSALYLCASSPRTSGGAYEQYFGPGTRLTVT.

The chain carries TRBV2 and TRBJ2-2; 7 bases map to TRBD1. Per the germline V gene, CDR1 is SNHLY and CDR2 is FYNNEI. The V gene end was trimmed by 7 bases and the J gene end by 8 bases; junction bases not matched to a gene: 4. The CDR3 length is 12 residues. CDR3 DNA: TGTGCCAGCAATACAGGGGTGGGGGAGCTGTTTTTT. It codes for CASNTGVGELFF.

The chain is built from TRBV2 and TRBJ2-1; 12 bases are a match to TRBD2. Trimming took 7 bases from V and 8 from J; bases not matched to a gene: 9. Per germline, CDR1 SNHLY and CDR2 FYNNEI. This CDR3 comprises 15 residues. The CDR3 sequence is CASTSGRAVVDEQFF. The CDR3 nucleotides read TGTGCCAGCACTAGCGGGAGGGCCGTAGTCGATGAGCAGTTCTTC.

The genes are TRBV5-1 and TRBJ2-1; tentatively, D is TRBD1 (5 bases). CDR1 is SGHRS and CDR2 is YFSETQ in the germline V gene. V lost 0 bases, J lost 2 bases, and 9 bases lay in between. This CDR3 is built from 15 residues. The CDR3 loop is CASSLGAGTYNEQFF. The DNA of the CDR3 is TGCGCCAGCAGCTTGGGCGCAGGGACCTACAATGAGCAGTTCTTC.

V is TRBV28 and J is TRBJ2-1, with 13 bases identical to TRBD2. Germline trimming cut 6 bases from V and 6 bases from J; bases unmatched to any gene: 8. The CDR3 consists of 16 residues. The germline V gene encodes CDR1 MDHEN and CDR2 SYDVKM. The CDR3 region has the DNA TGTGCCAGCAGGCGTAAAGGGACTAGCGGGATCAATGAGCAGTTCTTC. Translated: CASRRKGTSGINEQFF.

In DNA form, the CDR3 reads TGTGCCAGCAGCATCAGGGGAGCCGGGGAGCTGTTTTTT. Protein sequence: CASSIRGAGELFF. The rearrangement links TRBV11-2 to TRBJ2-2; D is perhaps TRBD1 (6 bases). Trimming took 5 bases from V and 6 from J, leaving 10 bases between them. In germline, CDR1 is SGHAT, CDR2 FQNNGV. The CDR3 has 13 amino acids.

J is TRBJ2-7 and V is TRBV6-6, with D maybe TRBD1 (6 bases). The V end lost 1 base, the J end lost 2 bases, and 12 bases lay between the germline ends. From germline, CDR1 is MNHNY and CDR2 SVGAGI (reference sequence). The CDR3 spans 15 residues. CDR3 nucleotides: TGTGCCAGCAGTTACTTCTTGGGACAAACCTACGAGCAGTACTTC. It specifies CASSYFLGQTYEQYF.